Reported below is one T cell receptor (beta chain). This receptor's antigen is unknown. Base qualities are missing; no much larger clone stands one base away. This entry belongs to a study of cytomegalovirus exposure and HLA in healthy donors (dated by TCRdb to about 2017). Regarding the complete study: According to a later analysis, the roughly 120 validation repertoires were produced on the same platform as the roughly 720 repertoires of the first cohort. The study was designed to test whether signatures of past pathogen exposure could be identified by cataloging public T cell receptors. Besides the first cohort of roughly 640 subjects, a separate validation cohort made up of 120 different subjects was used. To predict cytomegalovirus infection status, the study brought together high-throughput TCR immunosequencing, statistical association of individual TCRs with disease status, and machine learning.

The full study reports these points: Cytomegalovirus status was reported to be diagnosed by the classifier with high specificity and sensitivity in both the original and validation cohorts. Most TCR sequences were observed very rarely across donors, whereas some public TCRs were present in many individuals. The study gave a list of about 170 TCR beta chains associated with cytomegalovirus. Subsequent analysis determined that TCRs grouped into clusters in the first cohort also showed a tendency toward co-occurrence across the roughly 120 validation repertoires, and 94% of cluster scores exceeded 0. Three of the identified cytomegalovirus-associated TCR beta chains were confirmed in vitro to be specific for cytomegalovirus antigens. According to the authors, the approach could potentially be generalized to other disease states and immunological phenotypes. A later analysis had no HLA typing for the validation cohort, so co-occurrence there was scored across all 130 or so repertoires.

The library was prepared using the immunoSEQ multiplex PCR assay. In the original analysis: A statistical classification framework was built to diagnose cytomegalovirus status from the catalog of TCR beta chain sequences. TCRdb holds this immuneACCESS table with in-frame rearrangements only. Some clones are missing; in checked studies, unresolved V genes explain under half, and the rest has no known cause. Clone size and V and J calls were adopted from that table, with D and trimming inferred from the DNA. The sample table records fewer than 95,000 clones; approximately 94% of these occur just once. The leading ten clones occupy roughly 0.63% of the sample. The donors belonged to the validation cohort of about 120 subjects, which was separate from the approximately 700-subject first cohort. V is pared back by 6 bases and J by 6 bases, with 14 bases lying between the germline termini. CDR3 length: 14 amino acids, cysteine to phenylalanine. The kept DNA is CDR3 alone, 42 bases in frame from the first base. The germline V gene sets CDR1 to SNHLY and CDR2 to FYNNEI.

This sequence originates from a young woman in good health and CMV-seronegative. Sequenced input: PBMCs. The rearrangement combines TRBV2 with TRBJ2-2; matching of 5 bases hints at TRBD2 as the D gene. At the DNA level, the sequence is TGTGCCAGCAGGGACCGCACTAGATCCGGGGAGCTGTTTTTT. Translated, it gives CASRDRTRSGELFF.